This TCR beta chain was identified during a study of radiation and T cells in renal cell carcinoma. Time point here: blood 2 weeks post-SBRT. Indicated treatment: 15 Gy SBRT to primary tumor, nephrectomy 4 weeks later. The data were produced by immunoSEQ multiplex PCR, yet TCRdb's version contains in-frame clones alone and is incomplete. This sample has 150,000 to 160,000 clones, with about 91% found just once. Study outcomes and limitations: From baseline, blood top tumor clonotypes peaked at 2 weeks post-radiation.

Details on this clone: Its target is not known.

This material consisted of blood, taken from a patient whose treatment included radiotherapy and nephrectomy. The source is a woman in her fifties or sixties with renal cell carcinoma.

The CDR3 region is CASSQERNPGPGLESTDTQYF. CDR3 bases: TGCGCCAGCAGCCAAGAACGGAATCCGGGCCCGGGACTAGAAAGCACAGATACGCAGTATTTT. V is TRBV4-3 and J is TRBJ2-3; 8 bases are shared with TRBD2. The CDR3 consists of 21 residues. Losses at the gene ends were 0 bases for V and 0 bases for J; bases not matched to a gene: 17. Germline CDR1 LGHNA, CDR2 YSLEER.